The 12 T cell receptor beta chains listed next were all sequenced from one sample in a study of blood T cell repertoires in COVID-19. TCRdb's copy holds only in-frame clones and misses some; the assay was immunoSEQ multiplex PCR. The data show some 200,000 clones, around 87% seen once. Sequencing was done on a sample of peripheral blood. These receptors were collected from a woman of 80 years or more in a cohort sampled during active or convalescent COVID-19.

V gene TRBV6-5 combines with J gene TRBJ1-6; D ambiguous. CDR3 length: 12 residues. V shed 8 bases and J shed 12 bases, with 14 bases lying between them. Per germline, CDR1 MNHEY and CDR2 SVGAGI. The CDR3 region is CASGLRERPLHF. The CDR3 nucleotides read TGTGCCAGCGGGTTAAGGGAGAGACCCCTCCACTTT.

This chain connects TRBV29-1 to TRBJ2-2; no clear D gene. Trimming pared 6 bases from V and 5 bases from J, leaving 16 bases between. Germline CDR1 and CDR2: SQVTM and ANQGSEA. The CDR3 is 14 residues long. The CDR3 nucleotides are TGCAGCGTAGGATACCTTTCCGGGACCGGGGAGCTGTTTTTT. It codes for CSVGYLSGTGELFF.

The count of this clone is one. This chain joins TRBV11-2 and TRBJ2-7; TRBD1 matches 8 bases. CDR1 SGHAT and CDR2 FQNNGV come from the germline V gene. This CDR3 is built from 13 residues. The ends lost 7 bases at V and 3 bases at J; junction bases unmatched: 5. The chain's CDR3 is CASNRGQGYEQYF. The CDR3 nucleotides read TGTGCCAGCAACCGAGGACAGGGCTACGAGCAGTACTTC.

The chain links TRBV10-3 to TRBJ2-2; 12 bases are shared with TRBD1. CDR1 and CDR2 (germline): ENHRY, SYGVKD. Trimming at V came to 5 bases and at J to 6 bases, leaving 10 bases not matched to a gene. CDR3 length: 17 amino acids. In nucleotides, the CDR3 is TGTGCCATCAGTTCCCGGGGGGGACAGGGGGCGTCCGGGGAGCTGTTTTTT. Amino acid sequence: CAISSRGGQGASGELFF.

This chain uses TRBV19 with TRBJ1-1; no definite D call. Germline loops: CDR1 LNHDA, CDR2 SQIVND (reference sequence). Trimming left V 7 bases short and J 2 bases short, with 17 bases between. The CDR3 consists of 15 residues. DNA of the CDR3: TGTGCCAGTATAACGTCAGAACTAGGTAACACTGAAGCTTTCTTT. It is translated as CASITSELGNTEAFF.

The genes are TRBV6-2 or TRBV6-3 and TRBJ2-1; D is perhaps TRBD2 (6 bases). The germline V gene encodes CDR1 MNHEY and CDR2 SVGEGT. The V and J ends lost 4 bases and 6 bases respectively, with 13 bases between them. CDR3 length: 14 amino acids. The CDR3 coding sequence is TGTGCCAGCAGTTCCCAGACTAGGGTCAATGAGCAGTTCTTC. Protein product: CASSSQTRVNEQFF.

This clone was detected only a few times. The J gene is TRBJ2-3, the V gene TRBV4-1; TRBD1 might be the D (5 bases). Germline CDR1 and CDR2: MGHRA and YSYEKL. The length of the CDR3 is 12 residues. V lost 0 bases and J lost 10, with 8 bases in between. The CDR3 DNA sequence: TGCGCCAGCAGCCAAGATAGGGGTCCGCAGTATTTT. Translation: CASSQDRGPQYF.

The sample holds a few counts of this clone. V gene TRBV5-4 combines with J gene TRBJ2-2; D ambiguous. This CDR3 has 12 amino acids. Germline loops: CDR1 SGHNT, CDR2 YYREEE (reference sequence). V lost 4 bases to trimming and J lost 2 bases, with 3 bases between them. CDR3 in DNA: TGTGCCAGCAGCACAAACACCGGGGAGCTGTTTTTT. It is translated as CASSTNTGELFF.

The genes are TRBV6-5 and TRBJ2-1; unclear D gene. This CDR3 is built from 12 residues. Trimming removed 2 bases from V and 9 bases from J, with 8 bases in between. Germline V lookup: CDR1 MNHEY, CDR2 SVGAGI. The CDR3 is CASSYLGSEQFF. Written as DNA, the CDR3 is TGTGCCAGCAGTTACCTAGGAAGTGAGCAGTTCTTC.

The chain links TRBV27 to TRBJ1-2, with 8 bases that match TRBD1. The CDR3 covers 13 residues. Trimming removed 5 bases from V and 8 bases from J; junction bases left unmatched: 7. Germline V gene sequence: CDR1 MNHEY, CDR2 SMNVEV (reference sequence). The CDR3 DNA follows: TGTGCCAGCAGTCCGCTGACAGGGGAAGGCTACACCTTC. Translated, it gives CASSPLTGEGYTF.

The chain joins TRBV5-6 to TRBJ1-2; 7 bases map to TRBD1. This CDR3 has 15 amino acids. In germline, CDR1 is SGHDT, CDR2 YYEEEE. V lost 0 bases and J lost 6; bases outside the gene matches: 8. In nucleotides, the CDR3 is TGTGCCAGCAGCTTGGCACAGGGGTTGAGTAATGGCTACACCTTC. Its protein is CASSLAQGLSNGYTF.

Only one count was recorded for this clone. This chain links TRBV4-3 with TRBJ2-4, with D tentatively TRBD1 (6 bases). CDR1 and CDR2 (germline): LGHNA, YSLEER. V was trimmed by 0 bases and J by 7 bases, leaving 10 bases between them. The CDR3 runs 14 residues. In nucleotides, the CDR3 is TGCGCCAGCAGCCAAGACAGGGGACCCAACATTCAGTACTTC. Translating it yields CASSQDRGPNIQYF.